A selection of T cell receptor beta chains follows, all from one sample in a study of blood T cell repertoires in COVID-19. The assay was immunoSEQ multiplex PCR, and TCRdb's table has in-frame clones only and misses some. The table lists approximately 340,000 clones, approximately 91% of them singletons. The material sequenced was PBMCs or T cells enriched from blood (not recorded which). These TCRs come from a middle-aged woman who had been exposed to COVID-19. Both conserved end residues are part of each CDR3.

j_call v_call cdr3_aa
TRBJ2-7 TRBV29-1 CSATTGIAYEQYF
TRBJ2-2 TRBV24-1 CATSDPGLVGTGELFF
TRBJ2-2 TRBV7-3 CASSLGQGTGELFF
TRBJ2-1 TRBV9 CASSVASVRNEQFF
TRBJ1-1 TRBV5-1 CASSAGGFEAFF
TRBJ2-7 TRBV6-5 CASRSAGSYEQYF
TRBJ2-1 TRBV19 CASSNYASGRVAYNEQFF
TRBJ2-7 TRBV6-6 CASSYVERGSYEQYF
TRBJ1-5 TRBV18 CASSPDRVRQPQHF
TRBJ1-3 TRBV5-4 CATGGGPSGNTIYF
TRBJ2-5 TRBV15 CATSRDGTSGETQYF
TRBJ2-1 TRBV27 CASSWRDLPRGEQFF
TRBJ1-5 TRBV19 CASRKIGTGDYQPQHF
TRBJ2-1 TRBV5-4 CASSLRALTSGRGNEQFF
TRBJ1-5 TRBV7-2 CASSLAGGANQPQHF
TRBJ1-3 TRBV5-1 CASSLDSGQRGNTIYF
TRBJ1-1 TRBV6-6 CASSQGAYTEAFF
TRBJ1-2 TRBV27 CASSLSGSGGYTF
TRBJ1-3 TRBV6-5 CASSTGQSSGNTIYF
TRBJ2-1 TRBV6-6 CASSPAGGQNEQFF
TRBJ2-3 TRBV27 CASSPGLYTQYF
TRBJ1-2 TRBV10-3 CAISQSTGNYGYTF
TRBJ1-1 TRBV7-9 CASSTRQGADEAFF
TRBJ2-1 TRBV7-3 CASSAIGGTSGQNEQFF
TRBJ2-7 TRBV5-1 CASSPTGNPYEQYF
TRBJ2-5 TRBV3-1/TRBV3-2 CASRITGTSGRKTQYF
TRBJ1-3 TRBV19 CASSVDSSGNTIYF
TRBJ1-1 TRBV19 CASKIDTEAFF
TRBJ1-5 TRBV5-5 CASSHDRGLGNQPQHF
TRBJ2-7 TRBV11-3 CASSASGRASEQYF
TRBJ1-6 TRBV9 CASSVNEGHFSPLHF
TRBJ2-1 TRBV11-3 CASSLGSSRRYNEQFF
TRBJ2-5 TRBV7-3 CASSITLRETQYF
TRBJ1-2 TRBV10-1 CASSESRNSLNYGYTF
TRBJ1-1 TRBV13 CASSTQEVGTEAFF
TRBJ2-7 TRBV19 CASSKSGPEPREQYF
TRBJ2-2 TRBV7-8 CASSLAANTGELFF
TRBJ2-1 TRBV3-1/TRBV3-2 CASSKGGRVYNEQFF
TRBJ1-1 TRBV5-3 CARSLVLLGRANTEAFF
TRBJ1-5 TRBV29-1 CSVRVRGDNQPQHF
TRBJ1-4 TRBV6-5 CASTLSRENEKLFF
TRBJ2-7 TRBV5-8 CASSLPGQGYEQYF
TRBJ1-3 TRBV24-1 CATSDSSSSRNTIYF
TRBJ1-3 TRBV21-1 CASRIPGTGVGNTIYF
TRBJ2-3 TRBV5-5 CASSPRTSGSGGTDTQYF